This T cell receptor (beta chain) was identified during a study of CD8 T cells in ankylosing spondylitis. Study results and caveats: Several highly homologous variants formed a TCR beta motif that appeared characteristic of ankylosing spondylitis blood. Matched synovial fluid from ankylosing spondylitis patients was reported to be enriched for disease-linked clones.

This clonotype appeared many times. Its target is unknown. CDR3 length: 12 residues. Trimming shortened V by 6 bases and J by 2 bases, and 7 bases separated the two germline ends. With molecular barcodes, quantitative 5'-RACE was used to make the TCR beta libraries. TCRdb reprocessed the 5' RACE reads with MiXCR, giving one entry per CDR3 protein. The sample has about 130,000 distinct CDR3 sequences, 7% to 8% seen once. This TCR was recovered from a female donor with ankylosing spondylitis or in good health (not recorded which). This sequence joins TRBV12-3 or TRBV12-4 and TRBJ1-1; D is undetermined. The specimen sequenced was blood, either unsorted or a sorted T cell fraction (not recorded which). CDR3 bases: TGTGCCAGCAGCGTTACCAACACTGAAGCTTTCTTT. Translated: CASSVTNTEAFF.